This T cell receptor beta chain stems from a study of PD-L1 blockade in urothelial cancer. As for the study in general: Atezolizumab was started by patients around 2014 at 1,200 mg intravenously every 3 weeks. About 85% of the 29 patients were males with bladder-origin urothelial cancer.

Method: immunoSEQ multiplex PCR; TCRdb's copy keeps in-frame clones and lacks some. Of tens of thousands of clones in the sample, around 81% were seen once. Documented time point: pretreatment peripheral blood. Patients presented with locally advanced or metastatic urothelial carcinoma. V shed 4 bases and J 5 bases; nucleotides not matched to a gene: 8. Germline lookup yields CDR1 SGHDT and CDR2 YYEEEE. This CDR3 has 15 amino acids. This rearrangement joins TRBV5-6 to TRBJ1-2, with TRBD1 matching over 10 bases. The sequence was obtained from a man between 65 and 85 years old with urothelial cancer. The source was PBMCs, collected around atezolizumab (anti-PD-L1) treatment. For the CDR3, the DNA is TGTGCCAGCAGCCGCTCCGGGACAGGGGTTTATGGCTACACCTTC. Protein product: CASSRSGTGVYGYTF.